These 23 T cell receptor beta chains were all obtained from the same sample, sequenced in a study of CD8+CD57+ T cells in acquired aplastic anemia. An expansion of CD8+CD57+ cells by flow cytometry had been shown in patients chosen for sequencing. Profiles of TCR beta VDJ and CDR3 were generated from a genomic DNA template. Using its own MiXCR run on the reads, TCRdb lists one record per CDR3 protein. Here the sample spans 450,000 to 550,000 distinct CDR3 sequences, about a third being singletons. The sequenced sample was sorted CD4+, CD8+, or CD8+CD57+ T cells (not recorded which) from PBMCs. The receptor source for this set is a human donor with aplastic anemia.

The chain joins TRBV15 to TRBJ1-2; 11 nucleotides match TRBD1. Germline loops: CDR1 LNHNV, CDR2 YYDKDF (reference sequence). This CDR3 has 15 amino acids. V gave up 0 bases and J gave up 7 bases; unmatched junction bases: 4. CDR3 protein: CATSRDRDRGGGYTF. In nucleotides, the CDR3 is TGTGCCACCAGCAGAGACAGGGACAGGGGGGGTGGCTACACCTTC. The full variable domain, completed using reference TRBV15 and TRBJ1-2, is DAMVIQNPRYQVTQFGKPVTLSCSQTLNHNVMYWYQQKSSQAPKLLFHYYDKDFNNEADTPDNFQSRRPNTSFCFLDIRSPGLGDTAMYLCATSRDRDRGGGYTFGSGTRLTVV.

Notes on this clonotype: Being one base from a much bigger clone, this may be a read error. The rearrangement uses TRBV9 and TRBJ1-2; 8 bases fit TRBD1. The ends lost 7 bases at V and 7 bases at J; junction bases unmatched: 12. The CDR3 loop spans 14 amino acids. CDR1 and CDR2 from the germline V gene are SGDLS and YYNGEE. The CDR3 DNA reads TGTGCCAGCGGCGCCGACAGGGGCTTTGGTGGCTACACCTTC. This gives the protein CASGADRGFGGYTF.

The rearrangement links TRBV18 to TRBJ1-5; D might be TRBD1 (5 bases). With 0 bases removed from V and 5 bases from J, the gap between germline ends came to 14 bases. Germline-derived CDR1 and CDR2 are KGHSH and LQKENI. This CDR3 comprises 16 residues. DNA of the CDR3: TGTGCCAGCTCACCACCCGGGACCCACATAGATCAGCCCCAGCATTTT. Translated: CASSPPGTHIDQPQHF.

Only one count was recorded for this clonotype. The chain links TRBV15 to TRBJ2-7; D remains unclear. The DNA end is a closer match to TRBJ2-5, so the J assignment may be wrong. The CDR3 sequence is 14 residues long. Germline V lookup: CDR1 LNHNV, CDR2 YYDKDF (reference sequence). The CDR3 here is CATSGGRKITTQYF. CDR3 sequence (DNA): TGTGCCACCAGCGGTGGACGGAAAATTACGACCCAGTACTTC.

The gene calls are TRBV20-1 and TRBJ1-2; tentatively, D is TRBD1 (5 bases). Trimming left V 1 base short and J 7 bases short, with 16 bases between. The germline V gene encodes CDR1 DFQATT and CDR2 SNEGSKA (reference sequence). The CDR3 has 14 amino acids. CDR3 loop: CSARVREIWTGYTF. CDR3 DNA: TGCAGTGCTAGAGTCAGGGAAATCTGGACTGGCTACACCTTC.

This clonotype was seen a handful of times. The rearrangement links TRBV10-3 to TRBJ1-3; weak D call: TRBD1 (5 bases). The germline V gene has CDR1 ENHRY and CDR2 SYGVKD. CDR3 length: 15 residues. V was cut by 10 bases and J by 0 bases, with 16 bases left in between. This chain's CDR3 is CASSVGGFSGNTIYF. The CDR3 region has the DNA TGTGCCAGCAGCGTTGGGGGATTCTCTGGAAACACCATATATTTT.

The J gene is TRBJ1-1, the V gene TRBV7-8; TRBD1 matches 7 bases. V was pared by 1 base and J by 9 bases, with 2 bases of the junction left unmatched. Germline-derived CDR1 and CDR2 are SGHVS and FQNEAQ. The CDR3 sequence is 12 residues long. The CDR3 DNA follows: TGTGCCAGCAGCTTAGGAGGGGGCCAAGCTTTCTTT. As protein: CASSLGGGQAFF.

A single count supports this clonotype. The chain links TRBV10-3 to TRBJ2-5; 7 nucleotides agree with TRBD2. This CDR3 region has 15 residues. The germline gives CDR1 ENHRY, CDR2 SYGVKD. Trimming took 4 bases from V and 0 from J; bases not matched to a gene: 5. This CDR3 reads CAISVGGEYQETQYF. The DNA for the CDR3 is TGTGCCATCAGTGTTGGGGGGGAGTACCAAGAGACCCAGTACTTC.

This clonotype was recorded a few times. The rearrangement joins TRBV7-3 to TRBJ2-5, with 8 bases lining up with TRBD2. The CDR3 consists of 16 residues. Germline CDR1 is SGHTA and CDR2 is FQGTGA. V shed 1 base, J shed 5 bases, and the junction held 9 bases outside the gene matches. The CDR3 nucleotides read TGTGCCAGCAGCTTAATATCAGGGACTAGATGGGAGACCCAGTACTTC. Translated: CASSLISGTRWETQYF.

Worth noting for this clonotype: The junction differs from germline at one of its ends, possibly a read error. The rearrangement links TRBV7-3 to TRBJ2-7; 12 bases align to TRBD2. There are 15 residues in the CDR3. Germline CDR1 is SGHTA and CDR2 is FQGTGA. The CDR3, as DNA: TGTGCCAGCAGCATAACTAGCGGGGGGTCCTACGAGCAGTACTTC. This codes for CASSITSGGSYEQYF.

Concerning this clonotype itself: Relative to the germline gene, one junction end is altered; a read error may explain this. The CDR3 sequence: CASSPKTGSPLRF. In DNA form, the CDR3 reads TGTGCCAGCTCACCCAAGACTGGTTCACCCCTCCGCTTT. This sequence joins TRBV19 and TRBJ1-6; the D is unclear. In germline, CDR1 is LNHDA, CDR2 SQIVND (reference sequence). The CDR3 length is 13 residues.

Turning to this clonotype: Mismatch with germline at one junction end may stem from a read error. The chain uses TRBV29-1 and TRBJ1-1, with D tentatively TRBD1 (5 bases). The CDR3 loop spans 14 amino acids. Germline V lookup: CDR1 SQVTM, CDR2 ANQGSEA. CDR3 DNA: TGCAACGTTCGAACAGGAGGGAAGAACACTGAAGCTTTCTTT. It codes for CNVRTGGKNTEAFF. The entire variable domain, with the rest obtained from reference TRBV29-1 and TRBJ1-1, is as follows: SAVISQKPSRDICQRGTSLTIQCQVDSQVTMMFWYRQQPGQSLTLIATANQGSEATYESGFVIDKFPISRPNLTFSTLTVSNMSPEDSSIYLCNVRTGGKNTEAFFGQGTRLTVV.

At least ten counts were recorded for this clonotype. The chain is built from TRBV7-6 and TRBJ1-2; 7 bases agree with TRBD1. This CDR3 is 13 amino acids long. Germline CDR1 SGHVS, CDR2 FNYEAQ. V trimming: 1 base; J trimming: 6 bases; junction bases outside the gene matches: 2. CDR3 amino acids: CASSLEGAHGYTF. The CDR3, as DNA: TGTGCCAGCAGCTTAGAGGGGGCTCATGGCTACACCTTC.

This clonotype was seen once. Since a much larger clone is just one base distant, this may be a read error. J is TRBJ2-3 and V is TRBV10-1; no clear D. The CDR3 runs to 15 residues. CDR1 and CDR2 from the germline V gene are WNHNN and SYGVQD (reference sequence). CDR3 residues: CASGETKPTTDTQYF. Here the CDR3 DNA reads TGCGCCAGCGGTGAGACAAAACCAACCACAGATACGCAGTATTTT.

In the case of this clonotype: The junction shows a germline mismatch at one end, possibly a read error. The chain has TRBV14 and TRBJ2-7; no firm D call. The CDR3 runs 16 residues. CDR1 and CDR2 from the germline V gene are SGHDN and FVKESK. CDR3 DNA: TGTGCCAGCAGCCAAGTCTCCAGAATCAAAGGTTACGAGCAGTGCTTC. Amino acid sequence: CASSQVSRIKGYEQCF.

The sample holds many counts of this clonotype. V is TRBV19 and J is TRBJ1-6, with D unresolved. The CDR3 length is 16 residues. The germline gives CDR1 LNHDA, CDR2 SQIVND (reference sequence). Trimming removed 2 bases at V and 8 bases at J, with 16 bases between. The CDR3 loop is CASSIFSARPDSPLHF. CDR3 nucleotides: TGTGCCAGTAGTATATTCTCGGCGCGACCCGATTCACCCCTCCACTTT.

This clonotype came up many times. The rearrangement joins TRBV2 to TRBJ1-4, with 10 bases that match TRBD1. The CDR3 spans 14 residues. V gave up 8 bases and J gave up 5 bases; unmatched junction bases: 5. Germline V CDR1 and CDR2: SNHLY, FYNNEI. CDR3 sequence: CASRKDRGNEKLFF. Written as DNA, the CDR3 is TGTGCCAGCCGAAAGGACAGGGGGAATGAAAAACTGTTTTTT.

This chain joins TRBV6-5 and TRBJ1-2, with 9 nucleotides matching TRBD1. V gave up 4 bases and J gave up 2 bases; unmatched junction bases: 5. The germline CDR1 and CDR2 sequences are MNHEY and SVGAGI. This CDR3 is built from 15 residues. The CDR3 nucleotides are TGTGCCAGCAGTTTCCGTGGGACAGGGAACTATGGCTACACCTTC. The encoded protein is CASSFRGTGNYGYTF.

V gene TRBV6-1 combines with J gene TRBJ2-7; 7 positions agree with TRBD1. This CDR3 region has 13 residues. After removal of 5 bases from V and 7 bases from J, the junction contained 8 bases not matched to a gene. Germline assignment: CDR1 MNHNS and CDR2 SASEGT. As DNA, the CDR3 is TGTGCCAGCAGTCCCCAACAGGGGTGGGAGCAGTACTTC. As protein: CASSPQQGWEQYF.

This clonotype was observed a single time. The rearrangement uses TRBV19 and TRBJ1-6; 12 bases are shared with TRBD1. Losses at the gene ends were 4 bases for V and 5 bases for J; bases not matched to a gene: 6. CDR1 and CDR2 from the germline V gene are LNHDA and SQIVND (reference sequence). The CDR3 contains 17 residues. The CDR3 nucleotides read TGTGCCAGTAGTAAGGGACAGGGGGCGCATGATAATTCACCCCTCCACTTT. This translates into CASSKGQGAHDNSPLHF.

The chain employs TRBV12-3 or TRBV12-4 and TRBJ2-3; weak D call: TRBD1 (6 bases). CDR3 size: 15 residues. V was trimmed by 5 bases and J by 0 bases, leaving 12 bases between them. The CDR3 DNA reads as TGTGCCAGCAGTAGGGACACCTCTAGCACAGATACGCAGTATTTT. Translated: CASSRDTSSTDTQYF.

This clonotype was seen more than once but under ten times. The V and J genes are TRBV5-6 and TRBJ2-5, with D perhaps TRBD2 (7 bases). Germline V gene sequence: CDR1 SGHDT, CDR2 YYEEEE. The V gene lost 7 bases and the J gene lost 6 bases, with 22 bases spanning the gap. The CDR3 is 15 residues long. Here the CDR3 DNA reads TGTGCCAGCCAGCGGAGGGGGGGCCCTGTACAGACCCAGTACTTC. This encodes CASQRRGGPVQTQYF.

This clonotype was seen ten or more times. The rearrangement uses TRBV7-9 and TRBJ2-7; a weak D match, TRBD1 (5 bases). The CDR3 runs 14 residues. CDR1 is SEHNR and CDR2 is FQNEAQ in the germline V gene (reference sequence). V was trimmed by 1 base and J by 5 bases, leaving 12 bases between them. The CDR3 nucleotides are TGTGCCAGCAGCTTAGTCGCAGGGATCGACGAGCAGTACTTC. It translates to CASSLVAGIDEQYF.